This T cell receptor (beta chain) originates from a study of response to subunit inactivated influenza vaccine (dated by TCRdb to about 2018). A note on the overall study: Deep quantitative T cell receptor repertoire profiling was used in the study to track responses to a trivalent subunit inactivated influenza vaccine. Results and caveats for the whole study, not just this receptor: It was suggested by the authors that each seasonal influenza vaccination may recruit only a limited number of new T cells.

This clonotype was seen only a few times. Its antigen remains unidentified. Base qualities are not at hand, and no much larger clone is one base apart. The protocol used for the library was RT-PCR. The data were produced on an Illumina HiSeq 2500. TCRdb trimmed public reads at Q25 via fastp, called clones via MiXCR and kept in-frame beta chains. A single entry per CDR3 protein holds the most common genes and DNA from its merged rows. Here the sample has a few hundred thousand distinct CDR3 sequences; around 11% occur a single time. Roughly 9.6% of the sample comes from the top ten. V is reduced by 1 base and J by 1 base, leaving a spacing of 7 bases between them. Its CDR3 holds 13 amino acids, cysteine through phenylalanine. Only the CDR3 part of the read is kept: 39 bases, read in frame from the first base. CDR1 SQVTM and CDR2 ANQGSEA are derived from the germline V gene. These data were likewise used in another study, on T cells expressing NK-cell markers. Per that second paper: TCR beta cDNA libraries were made by 5'RACE template switching that added a universal primer site and unique molecular identifiers. Three sorted T-cell subsets (CD3+CD56+NKG2C+, CD3+CD56+NKG2C- and CD3+CD56-NKG2C+) from 8 or 9 donors had their TCR beta-chain repertoires profiled. Among the eight sequenced donors, only one was HCMV-seronegative, while the other seven were HCMV-seropositive. In several experiments an anti-gammadeltaTCR antibody was added to restrict sorting to alphabetaTCR-expressing T cells. For roughly six donors, the dominant CD3+CD56+NKG2C+ clonotypes were among the top 10 CD8+ clonotypes and accounted for roughly 1.0-7.5% of CD8+ T cells. Those dominant clonotypes were again the most abundant among CD3+CD56-NKG2C+ cells in several donors, at about 28.3-60.1%. Whether the expanded NKG2C-expressing T cell clones were specific for HCMV antigens was left unclear. All eight donors whose samples were sequenced were randomly selected healthy volunteers, three of them men and five women. To determine HCMV serostatus, a commercial ELISA kit was used to detect HCMV-specific IgG in serum. Peripheral blood mononuclear cells were isolated from blood by Ficoll density gradient centrifugation. For several donors, bulk peripheral blood T-cell repertoires were additionally sequenced from unsorted PBMC. cDNA synthesis was primed from the TCR beta constant segment and was followed by two successive PCR amplification steps. Sequencing of the libraries produced 2 x 150 bp reads on Illumina HiSeq 2000/2500, MiSeq or NextSeq. Reads were demultiplexed and grouped by UMI with MIGEC, and clonotypes were assembled and quantified with MiTCR. To remove erroneous sequences, TCR cDNA sequences were retained only when supported by two or more reads. The tcR package was used for downstream repertoire analysis, and clonotypes were matched across fractions by CDR3 nucleotide sequence plus V segment. VDJmatch was used to annotate antigen specificity against VDJdb, with one amino acid substitution in CDR3 allowed.

This receptor was taken from a man aged 50 to 59 who received an inactivated influenza vaccine. Donor details come from another sample of the same person, matched by shared clones. The V and J genes are TRBV29-1 and TRBJ1-1; no D gene can be assigned with confidence. The sample here was PBMCs from blood, taken on the day of vaccination. The CDR3 in this case is CSVEGGRNTEAFF. The bases are TGCAGCGTTGAAGGAGGCAGGAACACTGAAGCTTTCTTT.